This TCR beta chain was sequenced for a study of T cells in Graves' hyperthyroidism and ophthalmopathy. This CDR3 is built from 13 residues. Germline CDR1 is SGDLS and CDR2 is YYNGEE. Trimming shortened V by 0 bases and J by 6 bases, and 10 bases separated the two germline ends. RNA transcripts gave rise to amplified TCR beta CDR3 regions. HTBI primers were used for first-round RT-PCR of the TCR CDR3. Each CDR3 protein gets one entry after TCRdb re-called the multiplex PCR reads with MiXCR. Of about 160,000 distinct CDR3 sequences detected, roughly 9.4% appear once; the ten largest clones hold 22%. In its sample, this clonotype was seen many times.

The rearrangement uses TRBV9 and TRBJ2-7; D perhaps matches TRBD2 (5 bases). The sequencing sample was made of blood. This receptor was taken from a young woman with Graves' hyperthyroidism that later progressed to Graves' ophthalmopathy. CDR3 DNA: TGTGCCAGCAGCGTAGTCTCAAGCGGCGAGCAGTACTTC. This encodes CASSVVSSGEQYF.